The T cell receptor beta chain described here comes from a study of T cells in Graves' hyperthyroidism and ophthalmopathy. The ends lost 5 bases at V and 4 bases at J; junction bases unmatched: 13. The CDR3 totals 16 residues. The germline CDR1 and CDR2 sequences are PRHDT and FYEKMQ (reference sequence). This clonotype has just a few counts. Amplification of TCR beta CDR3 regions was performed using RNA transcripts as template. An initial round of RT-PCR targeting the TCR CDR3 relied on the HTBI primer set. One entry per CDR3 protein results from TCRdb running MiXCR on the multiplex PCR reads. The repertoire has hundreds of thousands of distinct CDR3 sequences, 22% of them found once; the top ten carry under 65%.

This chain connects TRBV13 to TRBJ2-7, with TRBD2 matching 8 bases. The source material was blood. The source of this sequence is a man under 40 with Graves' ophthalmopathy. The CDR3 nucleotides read TGTGCCAGCAGCCCTCAAAGCGGGAGATCTAGGTACGAGCAGTACTTC. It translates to CASSPQSGRSRYEQYF.